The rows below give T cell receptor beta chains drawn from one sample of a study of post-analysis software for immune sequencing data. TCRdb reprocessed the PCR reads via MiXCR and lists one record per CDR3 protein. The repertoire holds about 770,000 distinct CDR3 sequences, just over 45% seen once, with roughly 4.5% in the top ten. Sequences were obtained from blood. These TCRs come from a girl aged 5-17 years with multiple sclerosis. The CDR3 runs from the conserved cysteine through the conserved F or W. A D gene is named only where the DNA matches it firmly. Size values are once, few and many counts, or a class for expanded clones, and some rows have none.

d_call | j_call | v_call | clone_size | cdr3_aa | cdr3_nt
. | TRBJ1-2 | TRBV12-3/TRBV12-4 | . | CASSLGQSGYTF | TGTGCCAGCAGTTTAGGGCAGAGTGGCTACACCTTC
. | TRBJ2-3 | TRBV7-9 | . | CASSPDGLSTDTQYF | TGTGCCAGCAGCCCCGACGGACTTAGCACAGATACGCAGTATTTT
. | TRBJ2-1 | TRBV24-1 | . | CATSVRGAYEQFF | TGTGCCACCAGTGTTCGGGGGGCCTATGAGCAGTTCTTC
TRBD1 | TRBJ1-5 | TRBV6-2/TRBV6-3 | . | CASSARQGNSNQPQHF | TGTGCCAGCAGCGCGCGACAGGGGAATAGCAATCAGCCCCAGCATTTT
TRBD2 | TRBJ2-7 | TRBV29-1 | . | CSVARGLAGDEQYF | TGCAGCGTTGCGAGGGGACTAGCGGGAGACGAGCAGTACTTC
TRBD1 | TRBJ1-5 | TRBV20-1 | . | CSASPGGSAYQPQHF | TGCAGTGCAAGCCCAGGGGGTTCGGCCTATCAGCCCCAGCATTTT
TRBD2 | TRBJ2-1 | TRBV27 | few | CASCAGGPYNEQFF | TGTGCCAGCTGCGCGGGAGGTCCCTACAATGAGCAGTTCTTC
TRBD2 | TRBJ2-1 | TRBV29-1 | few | CSVEEVSGRSYNEQFF | TGCAGCGTTGAAGAAGTAAGCGGGAGGTCCTACAATGAGCAGTTCTTC
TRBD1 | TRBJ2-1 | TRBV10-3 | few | CAISEGTGGYNEQFF | TGTGCCATCAGTGAAGGGACAGGGGGTTACAATGAGCAGTTCTTC
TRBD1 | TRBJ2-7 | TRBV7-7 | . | CASSSNDRGPTYEQYF | TGTGCTAGCAGCTCGAACGACAGGGGCCCGACCTACGAGCAGTACTTC
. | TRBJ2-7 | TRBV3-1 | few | CASSQDTPRGRDGYEQYF | TGTGCCAGCAGCCAAGATACTCCCCGGGGGCGGGACGGTTACGAGCAGTACTTC
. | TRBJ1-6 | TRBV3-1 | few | CASSQGRGNSPLHF | TGTGCCAGCAGCCAGGGCAGGGGTAATTCACCCCTCCACTTT
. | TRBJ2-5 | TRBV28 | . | CASSSLGAAQETQYF | TGTGCCAGCAGTTCTTTGGGGGCAGCCCAAGAGACCCAGTACTTC
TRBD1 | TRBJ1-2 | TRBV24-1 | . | CATSQPLGTGRRTNYGYTF | TGTGCCACCAGTCAACCTCTCGGGACAGGGCGCCGCACGAACTATGGCTACACCTTC
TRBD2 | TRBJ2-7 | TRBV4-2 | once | CASSQDAAGTYEQYF | TGTGCCAGCAGCCAAGATGCAGCGGGAACCTACGAGCAGTACTTC
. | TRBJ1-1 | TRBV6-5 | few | CASSYVAGRTEAFF | TGTGCCAGCAGTTATGTAGCAGGACGTACTGAAGCTTTCTTT
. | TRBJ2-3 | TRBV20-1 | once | CSARETNTDTQYF | TGCAGTGCTAGAGAAACAAACACAGATACGCAGTATTTT
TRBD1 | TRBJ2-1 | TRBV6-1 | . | CASSDRDRGNEQFF | TGTGCCAGCAGCGACCGGGACAGGGGCAATGAGCAGTTCTTC
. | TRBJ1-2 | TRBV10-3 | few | CAIRGSSTPYGYTF | TGTGCCATCAGGGGGAGTTCAACCCCTTATGGCTACACCTTC
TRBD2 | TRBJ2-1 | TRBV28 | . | CATRTSGLGGNEQFF | TGTGCCACCCGGACTAGCGGGCTGGGGGGGAATGAGCAGTTCTTC
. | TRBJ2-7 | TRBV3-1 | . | CASSQESRVWDEQYF | TGTGCCAGCAGCCAAGAAAGCAGGGTGTGGGACGAGCAGTACTTC
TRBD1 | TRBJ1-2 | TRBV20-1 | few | CSARRDRNYGYTF | TGCAGTGCTAGGAGGGACAGAAACTATGGCTACACCTTC
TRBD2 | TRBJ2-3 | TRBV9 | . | CASSSREGPDTQYF | TGTGCCAGCAGCTCCCGGGAGGGCCCAGATACGCAGTATTTT
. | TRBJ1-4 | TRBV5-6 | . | CASSFPGRAEKLFF | TGTGCCAGCAGCTTTCCTGGTCGAGCGGAAAAACTGTTTTTT
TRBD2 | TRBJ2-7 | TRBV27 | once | CASSFSSGAVSYEQYF | TGTGCCAGCAGTTTTTCTAGCGGGGCCGTCTCCTACGAGCAGTACTTC
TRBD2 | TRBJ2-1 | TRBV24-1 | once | CATSDFPSGGGAGNEQFF | TGTGCCACCAGTGATTTCCCTTCTGGGGGAGGGGCGGGCAATGAGCAGTTCTTC
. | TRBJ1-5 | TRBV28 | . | CASIEGGNQPQHF | TGTGCCAGCATCGAGGGAGGCAATCAGCCCCAGCATTTT
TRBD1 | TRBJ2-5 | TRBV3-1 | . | CASSDDRDPHARETQYF | TGTGCCAGCAGCGATGACAGGGATCCACACGCTAGGGAGACCCAGTACTTC
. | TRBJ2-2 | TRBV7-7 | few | CASSNGGPGELFF | TGTGCTAGCAGCAACGGAGGCCCCGGGGAGCTGTTTTTT
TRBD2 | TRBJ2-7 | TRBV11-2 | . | CASSLWTSGNYEQYF | TGTGCCAGCAGCTTATGGACTAGCGGAAACTACGAGCAGTACTTC
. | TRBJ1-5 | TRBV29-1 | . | CSVRMGTNQPQHF | TGCAGCGTTAGAATGGGGACCAATCAGCCCCAGCATTTT
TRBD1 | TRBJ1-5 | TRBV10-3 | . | CAISSTGTDNQPQHF | TGTGCCATCAGCTCAACCGGGACAGATAATCAGCCCCAGCATTTT
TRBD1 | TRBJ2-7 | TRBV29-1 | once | CSTGTDYEQYF | TGCAGCACGGGGACAGACTACGAGCAGTACTTC
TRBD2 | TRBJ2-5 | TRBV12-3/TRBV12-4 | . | CASSLGGSGIQETQYF | TGTGCCAGCAGTTTAGGTGGTAGCGGGATCCAAGAGACCCAGTACTTC
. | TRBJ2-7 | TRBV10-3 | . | CAINAGQGYEQYF | TGTGCCATCAACGCCGGGCAGGGCTACGAGCAGTACTTC
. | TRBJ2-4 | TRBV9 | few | CASSVVDESSSIQYF | TGTGCCAGCAGCGTAGTTGATGAGTCGAGTAGCATTCAGTACTTC
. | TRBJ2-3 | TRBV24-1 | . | CATSDTSGTGDTQYF | TGTGCCACCAGTGACACTAGCGGGACAGGGGATACGCAGTATTTT
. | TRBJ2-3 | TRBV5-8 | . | CASSLLAYTDTQYF | TGTGCCAGCAGCTTGCTAGCGTACACAGATACGCAGTATTTT
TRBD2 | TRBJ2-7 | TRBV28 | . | CASSTSASYEQYF | TGTGCCAGCAGCACTAGCGCTTCCTACGAGCAGTACTTC
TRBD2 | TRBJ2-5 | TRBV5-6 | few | CASSRGLGQETQYF | TGTGCCAGCAGCAGGGGACTAGGGCAAGAGACCCAGTACTTC
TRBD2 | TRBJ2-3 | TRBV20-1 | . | CSARSLAYTDTQYF | TGCAGTGCTAGGTCACTAGCGTACACAGATACGCAGTATTTT
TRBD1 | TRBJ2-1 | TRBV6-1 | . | CASITRDRGYNEQFF | TGTGCCAGTATTACCAGGGACAGGGGCTACAATGAGCAGTTCTTC
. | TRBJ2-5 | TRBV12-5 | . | CASGSVSSETQYF | TGTGCTAGTGGTTCAGTCAGTTCGGAGACCCAGTACTTC
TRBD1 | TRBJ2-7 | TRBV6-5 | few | CASRQGNSYEQYF | TGTGCCAGCAGACAGGGGAACTCCTACGAGCAGTACTTC
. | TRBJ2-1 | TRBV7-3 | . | CASRGQGNEQFF | TGTGCCAGCAGAGGCCAGGGAAATGAGCAGTTCTTC
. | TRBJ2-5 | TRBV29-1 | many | CSVVEGGETQYF | TGCAGCGTTGTAGAAGGGGGAGAGACCCAGTACTTC
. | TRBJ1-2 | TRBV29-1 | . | CSVEIRDGYTF | TGCAGCGTTGAAATAAGAGATGGCTACACCTTC